This TCR beta chain came from a study of blood T cell repertoires in COVID-19. Study-wide background: COVID-19 samples, acute and convalescent, were from the United States, Italy and Spain. The cDNA or gDNA used as material had been derived from T cells, B-cell-depleted T cells, or PBMCs.

This clone came up once. Other DNA variants within this sample encode the same CDR3. In the authors' workflow: The assay estimated nucleated cells by amplifying reference gene primers. The assay was immunoSEQ multiplex PCR, and TCRdb's table has in-frame clones only and misses some. That table supplies the V and J calls and clone size; D and trimming were determined from the DNA. The data contain some 42,000 clones, 92% of them singletons. Per the germline V gene, CDR1 is LNHDA and CDR2 is SQIVND (reference sequence). The V and J ends lost 7 bases and 2 bases, in that order; junction bases with no gene match: 6. The CDR3 contains 15 residues.

Sequencing was performed on peripheral blood. The origin of this receptor is a man in his forties or fifties with active COVID-19. The chain employs TRBV19 and TRBJ1-5, with TRBD1 matching 9 bases. For the CDR3, the DNA is TGTGCCAGTATGGGGGACAGGGTCGGCAATCAGCCCCAGCATTTT. This gives the protein CASMGDRVGNQPQHF. The full variable domain, in which reference TRBV19 and TRBJ1-5 provide the parts outside the CDR3, is DGGITQSPKYLFRKEGQNVTLSCEQNLNHDAMYWYRQDPGQGLRLIYYSQIVNDFQKGDIAEGYSVSREKKESFPLTVTSAQKNPTAFYLCASMGDRVGNQPQHFGDGTRLSIL.